This record concerns one T cell receptor beta chain sequence. The junction had 8 bases not matched to a gene; V was cut back by 4 bases and J by 8 bases. Germline-derived CDR1 and CDR2 are SGHAT and FQNNGV. This CDR3 is built from 15 residues. The sample is drawn from a study of blood T cell repertoires in COVID-19. Study-level background: Sample material is recorded as cDNA or gDNA derived from T cells, B-cell-depleted T cells, or PBMCs.

The table came from immunoSEQ multiplex PCR; TCRdb's copy has only in-frame clones and leaves some out. The data contain 250,000 to 350,000 clones, roughly 84% of them singletons. This chain uses TRBV11-2 with TRBJ1-4, with 9 bases that match TRBD1. Sequencing used peripheral blood. This clonotype was obtained from a human donor with COVID-19, enrolled during active disease. The donor label of this sample is uncertain. CDR3 coding DNA: TGTGCCAGCAGCTCTTACAGGGGGCGAAGGGAAAAACTGTTTTTT. It encodes CASSSYRGRREKLFF.